Below, one T cell receptor (beta chain) is given with its context. Its target is unknown. This sample is part of a study of shared clonotypes between healthy human individuals. The study, taken as a whole, reports: The study sampled only blood, and tissue repertoires likely differ.

The CDR3 sequence is 15 residues long. V trimming: 6 bases; J trimming: 3 bases; junction bases outside the gene matches: 7. Looked up from germline, CDR1 is SNHLY and CDR2 is FYNNEI. Profiled with immunoSEQ multiplex PCR; TCRdb holds only in-frame clones, not every one. The sample holds about 770,000 clones, approximately 77% seen once. This TCR derives from a woman in her thirties in good health. Sequencing was performed on memory CD4+ T cells sorted from blood. Subset given: CD45RA-negative fraction. V usage is TRBV2 and J usage is TRBJ2-7; 11 bases line up with TRBD2. The chain's CDR3 is CASRLELAGGYEQYF. DNA for the CDR3: TGTGCCAGCAGACTTGAGCTAGCGGGAGGCTACGAGCAGTACTTC. Variable domain in full (rest from reference TRBV2 and TRBJ2-7): EPEVTQTPSHQVTQMGQEVILRCVPISNHLYFYWYRQILGQKVEFLVSFYNNEISEKSEIFDDQFSVERPDGSNFTLKIRSTKLEDSAMYFCASRLELAGGYEQYFGPGTRLTVT.